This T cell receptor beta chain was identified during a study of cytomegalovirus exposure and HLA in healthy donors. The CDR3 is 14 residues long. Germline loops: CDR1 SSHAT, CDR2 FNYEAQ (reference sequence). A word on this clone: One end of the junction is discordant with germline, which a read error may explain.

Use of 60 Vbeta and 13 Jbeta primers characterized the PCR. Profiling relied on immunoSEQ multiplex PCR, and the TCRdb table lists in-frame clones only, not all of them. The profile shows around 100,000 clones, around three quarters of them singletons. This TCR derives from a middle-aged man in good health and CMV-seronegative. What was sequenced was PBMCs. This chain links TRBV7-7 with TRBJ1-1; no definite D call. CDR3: CASTLQRTDTEAFF. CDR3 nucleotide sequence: TGTGCTAGCACCCTTCAGCGAACCGACACTGAAGCTTTCTTT.